The sequence of this T cell receptor (beta chain) was determined in a study of blood T cell repertoires in COVID-19. Study-level information: The study drew acute and convalescent COVID-19 samples from the United States, Italy and Spain. The analysed material was cDNA or gDNA that came from T cells, B-cell-depleted T cells, or PBMCs.

Sequencing was performed with immunoSEQ multiplex PCR; in TCRdb, only in-frame clones are kept and a portion is missing. This sample has 60,000 to 70,000 clones, with almost 90% found just once. Germline loops: CDR1 LNHDA, CDR2 SQIVND (reference sequence). The CDR3 is made up of 16 amino acids. The J segment lost 7 bases and the V segment lost 5 bases, leaving 12 bases of the junction unmatched. The receptor was derived from a woman older than 75 with active COVID-19. This chain connects TRBV19 to TRBJ2-1, with TRBD2 matching 9 bases. Sequencing input: peripheral blood. CDR3 loop: CASSVPPSGGRNEQFF. The CDR3 DNA follows: TGTGCCAGTAGTGTCCCCCCCAGCGGGGGGAGGAATGAGCAGTTCTTC.